This T cell receptor (beta chain) was sequenced for a study of T cells after yellow fever vaccination. Study information: In the case of low-cell-number fractions, SMART-Seq v4 Ultra Low Input was used for preparation.

To note about this clonotype: Its antigen is as yet unknown.

V shed 5 bases and J 8 bases; nucleotides not matched to a gene: 10. There are 15 residues in the CDR3. CDR1 is SGHVS and CDR2 is FNYEAQ in the germline V gene. The study, taken as a whole, reports: Sorted repertoires could include abundant contaminating clonotypes from bulk cells. Only a small proportion of the clonotypes turned up in both the CD4 and the CD8 compartments, likely arising from convergent recombination.

5'RACE template switching generated TCR cDNA, adding a universal primer site and UMIs. TCRdb re-called the 5' RACE reads through MiXCR, storing one row per CDR3 protein. The repertoire consists of some 150,000 distinct CDR3 sequences, with approximately 11% occurring once and the leading ten covering 36%. Sample: CD8+ T cells sorted from PBMCs, taken 15 days after the yellow fever booster vaccination. This TCR was recovered from a young man who received the YFV17D yellow fever vaccine. This rearrangement joins TRBV7-6 to TRBJ1-2; the match to TRBD1 covers 11 bases. The CDR3 DNA reads TGTGCCAGCAGCATCGGGGACAGGGGGAGTGAAGGCTACACCTTC. It codes for CASSIGDRGSEGYTF.